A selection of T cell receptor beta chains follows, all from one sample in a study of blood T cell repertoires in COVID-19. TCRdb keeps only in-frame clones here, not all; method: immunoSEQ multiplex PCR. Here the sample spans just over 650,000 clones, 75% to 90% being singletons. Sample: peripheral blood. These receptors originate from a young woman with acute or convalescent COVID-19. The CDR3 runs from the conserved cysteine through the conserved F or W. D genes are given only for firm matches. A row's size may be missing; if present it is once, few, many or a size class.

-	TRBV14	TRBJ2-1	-	TGTGCCAGCAGCCTTGTCCGGGACTGGCCTTCCAATGAGCAGTTCTTC	CASSLVRDWPSNEQFF
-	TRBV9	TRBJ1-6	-	TGTGCCAGCAGCGCGACCGGGACATCTGGTTATTCACCCCTCCACTTT	CASSATGTSGYSPLHF
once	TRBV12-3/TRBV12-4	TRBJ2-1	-	TGTGCCAGCAGTCCGCAGATTTACAATGAGCAGTTCTTC	CASSPQIYNEQFF
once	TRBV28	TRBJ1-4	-	TGTGCCAGCAGTGGGAGGGGAGAGCTCCGGGAAAAACTGTTTTTT	CASSGRGELREKLFF
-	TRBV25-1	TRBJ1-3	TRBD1	TGTGCCAGCAGTACAGGGGTTGGAAACACCATATATTTT	CASSTGVGNTIYF
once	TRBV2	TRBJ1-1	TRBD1	TGTGCCACCGAGGGACAGGGGGTAGGCACTGAAGCTTTCTTT	CATEGQGVGTEAFF
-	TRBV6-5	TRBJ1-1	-	TGTGCCAGCAGCTCCATCAGGGAATTCAACACTGAAGCTTTCTTT	CASSSIREFNTEAFF
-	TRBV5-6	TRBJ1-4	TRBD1	TGTGCCAGCAGCTTTCGGCCCGGACAGGGTTTCGGTGAAAAACTGTTTTTT	CASSFRPGQGFGEKLFF
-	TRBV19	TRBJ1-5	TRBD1	TGTGCCAGTAGTATGGGACAGGGGCAGCCCCAGCATTTT	CASSMGQGQPQHF
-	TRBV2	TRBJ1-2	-	TGTGCCAGCACCCCGTTCTCAGGGGTCTTAGGGAATGGCTACACCTTC	CASTPFSGVLGNGYTF
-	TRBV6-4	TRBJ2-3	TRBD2	TGTGCCAGCAGTGAAACGACTAGCGGCACAGATACGCAGTATTTT	CASSETTSGTDTQYF
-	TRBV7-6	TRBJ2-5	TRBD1	TGTGCCAGCAGCTTAGCGACAGGGGGCTACCAAGAGACCCAGTACTTC	CASSLATGGYQETQYF
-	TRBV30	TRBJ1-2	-	TGTGCCTGGAGTCAAGCAGGGGAAGGCTACACCTTC	CAWSQAGEGYTF
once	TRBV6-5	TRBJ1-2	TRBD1	TGTGCCACCTCGGACAGGGCTTTTGGCTACACCTTC	CATSDRAFGYTF
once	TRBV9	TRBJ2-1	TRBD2	TGTGCCAGCAGCCACGGGACTAGCGGGGGGACCTACAATGAGCAGTTCTTC	CASSHGTSGGTYNEQFF
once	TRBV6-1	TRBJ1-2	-	TGTGCCAGCAGTGAAATGGCGCAGGTTAACTATGGCTACACCTTC	CASSEMAQVNYGYTF
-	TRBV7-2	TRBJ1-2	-	TGTGCCAGCAGCTTGGATCCCGGGTTCAACTATGGCTACACCTTC	CASSLDPGFNYGYTF
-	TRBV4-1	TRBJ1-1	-	TGCGCCAGCAGCCAAGCGGGGACACTCCTTGGGACTGAAGCTTTCTTT	CASSQAGTLLGTEAFF
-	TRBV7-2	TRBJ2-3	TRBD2	TGTGCCAGCAGCCAACTAGCGGGGGGTTCGACAGATACGCAGTATTTT	CASSQLAGGSTDTQYF
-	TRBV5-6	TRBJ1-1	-	TGTGCCAGCACCCCTAATCCTTCCAAGAACACTGAAGCTTTCTTT	CASTPNPSKNTEAFF
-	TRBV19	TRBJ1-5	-	TGTGCCAGTAGTCTTTACGGGGGCAATCAGCCCCAGCATTTT	CASSLYGGNQPQHF
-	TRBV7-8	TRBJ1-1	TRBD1	TGTGCCAGCAGCTTTCTCGACAGGGGGAACACTGAAGCTTTCTTT	CASSFLDRGNTEAFF
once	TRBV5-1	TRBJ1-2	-	TGCGCCAGCAGCTTGGGACAGGCTACCTATGGCTACACCTTC	CASSLGQATYGYTF
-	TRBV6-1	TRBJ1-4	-	TGTGCCAGCAGTGACACTATAGGTGGTGAAAAACTGTTTTTT	CASSDTIGGEKLFF
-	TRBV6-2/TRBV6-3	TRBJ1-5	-	TGTGCCAGCAGTTACTCGACAGTTGTCCAGCCCCAGCATTTT	CASSYSTVVQPQHF
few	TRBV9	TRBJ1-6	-	TGTGCCAGCAGCGTCGACAGGTATAATTCACCCCTCCACTTT	CASSVDRYNSPLHF
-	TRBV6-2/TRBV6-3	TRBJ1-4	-	TGTGCCAGCAGTTACTCGAAACCCAGGGGTGACGAAAAACTGTTTTTT	CASSYSKPRGDEKLFF
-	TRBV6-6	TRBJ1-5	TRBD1	TGTGCCAGCAGTCAGGGGGTTGGCAATCAGCCCCAGCATTTT	CASSQGVGNQPQHF
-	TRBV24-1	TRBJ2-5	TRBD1	TGTGCCACCAGTGATTGGGGACAGGAGGGAGAGACCCAGTACTTC	CATSDWGQEGETQYF
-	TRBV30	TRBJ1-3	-	TGTGCCTGGAGGGCCATTTCTGGAAACACCATATATTTT	CAWRAISGNTIYF
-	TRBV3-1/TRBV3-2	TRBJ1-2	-	TGTGCCAGCAGCCAAAACAGGCCCAGGGGTTATGGCTACACCTTC	CASSQNRPRGYGYTF
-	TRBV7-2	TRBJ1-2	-	TGTGCCAGCACCCTCCTCCCCCTTGGCTACACCTTC	CASTLLPLGYTF
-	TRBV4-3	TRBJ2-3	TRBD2	TGCGCCAGCAGCCCCCTGACTAGCGGGGGGGCAGATACGCAGTATTTT	CASSPLTSGGADTQYF
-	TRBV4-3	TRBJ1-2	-	TGCGCCAGCAGCCCCTTCTGGGGGGGGACCCTATTGAAGGGCTACACCTTC	CASSPFWGGTLLKGYTF
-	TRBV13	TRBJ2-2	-	TGTGCCAGCAGCCAGTACACCGGGGAGCTGTTTTTT	CASSQYTGELFF
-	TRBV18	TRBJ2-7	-	TGTGCCAGCTCACCCGACACTTACGAGCAGTACTTC	CASSPDTYEQYF
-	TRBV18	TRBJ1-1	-	TGTGCCAGCTCACCAGGGTCAGGGCGCACTGAAGCTTTCTTT	CASSPGSGRTEAFF
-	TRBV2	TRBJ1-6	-	TGTGCCAGCAGGGAGACAGGAGATTCACCCCTCCACTTT	CASRETGDSPLHF
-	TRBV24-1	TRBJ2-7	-	TGTGCCACCAGTGATTTGCACAGTGCTTCTTGGCCACCTGCTCTCTGCTTAACCGAGCAGTACTTC	CATSDLHSASWPPALCLTEQYF
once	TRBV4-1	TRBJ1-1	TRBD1	TGCGCCAGCAGCCAAAGGGACAGGGAGGATGTGAACACTGAAGCTTTCTTT	CASSQRDREDVNTEAFF
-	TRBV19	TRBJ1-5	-	TGTGCCAGTAGTTACCTACCGTGGACACCGAATCAGCCCCAGCATTTT	CASSYLPWTPNQPQHF
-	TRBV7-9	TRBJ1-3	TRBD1	TGTGCCAGCAGCTTAGGGACAGGCGTCTTAAAGTCGATTGGAAACACCATATATTTT	CASSLGTGVLKSIGNTIYF
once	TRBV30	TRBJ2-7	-	TGTGCCTGCCCCGGCAGGGGAGAACTGGGTTACGAGCAGTACTTC	CACPGRGELGYEQYF
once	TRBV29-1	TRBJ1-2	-	TGCAGCGTTGTGGTGGCCTTCGGCTACACCTTC	CSVVVAFGYTF
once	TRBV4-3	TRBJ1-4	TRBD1	TGCGCCAGCAGCGAACAGGGGGCTGGAGAAAAACTGTTTTTT	CASSEQGAGEKLFF
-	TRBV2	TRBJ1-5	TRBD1	TGTGCCAGCGGACAGGGAAGTGAACCCCAGCATTTT	CASGQGSEPQHF
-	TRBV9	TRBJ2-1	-	TGTGCCAGCAGCGTAGTCGAGCGGGCCGGCTTGGGGGAGCAGTTCTTC	CASSVVERAGLGEQFF
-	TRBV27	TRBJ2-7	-	TGTGCCAGCGGACAGTCTAGGCAGTACTTC	CASGQSRQYF
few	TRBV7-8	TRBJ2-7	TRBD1	TGTGCCAGCAGCTTACCTCCAACAGGGGGCAACGAGCAGTACTTC	CASSLPPTGGNEQYF
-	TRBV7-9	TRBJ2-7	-	TGTGCCAGCAGCTTATGGCAGAGGGGGAGAAGGAACTACGAGCAGTACTTC	CASSLWQRGRRNYEQYF
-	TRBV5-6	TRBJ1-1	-	TGTGCCAGCAGTTCGGGTGGCACTGAAGCTTTCTTT	CASSSGGTEAFF
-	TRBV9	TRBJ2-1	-	TGTGCCAGCAGCGTCGATAGTGGAGTTAATGAGCAGTTCTTC	CASSVDSGVNEQFF
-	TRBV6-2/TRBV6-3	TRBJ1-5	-	TGTGCCAGCAGTTACTCCCCTTGGACGGGACTTAGCAATCAGCCCCAGCATTTT	CASSYSPWTGLSNQPQHF